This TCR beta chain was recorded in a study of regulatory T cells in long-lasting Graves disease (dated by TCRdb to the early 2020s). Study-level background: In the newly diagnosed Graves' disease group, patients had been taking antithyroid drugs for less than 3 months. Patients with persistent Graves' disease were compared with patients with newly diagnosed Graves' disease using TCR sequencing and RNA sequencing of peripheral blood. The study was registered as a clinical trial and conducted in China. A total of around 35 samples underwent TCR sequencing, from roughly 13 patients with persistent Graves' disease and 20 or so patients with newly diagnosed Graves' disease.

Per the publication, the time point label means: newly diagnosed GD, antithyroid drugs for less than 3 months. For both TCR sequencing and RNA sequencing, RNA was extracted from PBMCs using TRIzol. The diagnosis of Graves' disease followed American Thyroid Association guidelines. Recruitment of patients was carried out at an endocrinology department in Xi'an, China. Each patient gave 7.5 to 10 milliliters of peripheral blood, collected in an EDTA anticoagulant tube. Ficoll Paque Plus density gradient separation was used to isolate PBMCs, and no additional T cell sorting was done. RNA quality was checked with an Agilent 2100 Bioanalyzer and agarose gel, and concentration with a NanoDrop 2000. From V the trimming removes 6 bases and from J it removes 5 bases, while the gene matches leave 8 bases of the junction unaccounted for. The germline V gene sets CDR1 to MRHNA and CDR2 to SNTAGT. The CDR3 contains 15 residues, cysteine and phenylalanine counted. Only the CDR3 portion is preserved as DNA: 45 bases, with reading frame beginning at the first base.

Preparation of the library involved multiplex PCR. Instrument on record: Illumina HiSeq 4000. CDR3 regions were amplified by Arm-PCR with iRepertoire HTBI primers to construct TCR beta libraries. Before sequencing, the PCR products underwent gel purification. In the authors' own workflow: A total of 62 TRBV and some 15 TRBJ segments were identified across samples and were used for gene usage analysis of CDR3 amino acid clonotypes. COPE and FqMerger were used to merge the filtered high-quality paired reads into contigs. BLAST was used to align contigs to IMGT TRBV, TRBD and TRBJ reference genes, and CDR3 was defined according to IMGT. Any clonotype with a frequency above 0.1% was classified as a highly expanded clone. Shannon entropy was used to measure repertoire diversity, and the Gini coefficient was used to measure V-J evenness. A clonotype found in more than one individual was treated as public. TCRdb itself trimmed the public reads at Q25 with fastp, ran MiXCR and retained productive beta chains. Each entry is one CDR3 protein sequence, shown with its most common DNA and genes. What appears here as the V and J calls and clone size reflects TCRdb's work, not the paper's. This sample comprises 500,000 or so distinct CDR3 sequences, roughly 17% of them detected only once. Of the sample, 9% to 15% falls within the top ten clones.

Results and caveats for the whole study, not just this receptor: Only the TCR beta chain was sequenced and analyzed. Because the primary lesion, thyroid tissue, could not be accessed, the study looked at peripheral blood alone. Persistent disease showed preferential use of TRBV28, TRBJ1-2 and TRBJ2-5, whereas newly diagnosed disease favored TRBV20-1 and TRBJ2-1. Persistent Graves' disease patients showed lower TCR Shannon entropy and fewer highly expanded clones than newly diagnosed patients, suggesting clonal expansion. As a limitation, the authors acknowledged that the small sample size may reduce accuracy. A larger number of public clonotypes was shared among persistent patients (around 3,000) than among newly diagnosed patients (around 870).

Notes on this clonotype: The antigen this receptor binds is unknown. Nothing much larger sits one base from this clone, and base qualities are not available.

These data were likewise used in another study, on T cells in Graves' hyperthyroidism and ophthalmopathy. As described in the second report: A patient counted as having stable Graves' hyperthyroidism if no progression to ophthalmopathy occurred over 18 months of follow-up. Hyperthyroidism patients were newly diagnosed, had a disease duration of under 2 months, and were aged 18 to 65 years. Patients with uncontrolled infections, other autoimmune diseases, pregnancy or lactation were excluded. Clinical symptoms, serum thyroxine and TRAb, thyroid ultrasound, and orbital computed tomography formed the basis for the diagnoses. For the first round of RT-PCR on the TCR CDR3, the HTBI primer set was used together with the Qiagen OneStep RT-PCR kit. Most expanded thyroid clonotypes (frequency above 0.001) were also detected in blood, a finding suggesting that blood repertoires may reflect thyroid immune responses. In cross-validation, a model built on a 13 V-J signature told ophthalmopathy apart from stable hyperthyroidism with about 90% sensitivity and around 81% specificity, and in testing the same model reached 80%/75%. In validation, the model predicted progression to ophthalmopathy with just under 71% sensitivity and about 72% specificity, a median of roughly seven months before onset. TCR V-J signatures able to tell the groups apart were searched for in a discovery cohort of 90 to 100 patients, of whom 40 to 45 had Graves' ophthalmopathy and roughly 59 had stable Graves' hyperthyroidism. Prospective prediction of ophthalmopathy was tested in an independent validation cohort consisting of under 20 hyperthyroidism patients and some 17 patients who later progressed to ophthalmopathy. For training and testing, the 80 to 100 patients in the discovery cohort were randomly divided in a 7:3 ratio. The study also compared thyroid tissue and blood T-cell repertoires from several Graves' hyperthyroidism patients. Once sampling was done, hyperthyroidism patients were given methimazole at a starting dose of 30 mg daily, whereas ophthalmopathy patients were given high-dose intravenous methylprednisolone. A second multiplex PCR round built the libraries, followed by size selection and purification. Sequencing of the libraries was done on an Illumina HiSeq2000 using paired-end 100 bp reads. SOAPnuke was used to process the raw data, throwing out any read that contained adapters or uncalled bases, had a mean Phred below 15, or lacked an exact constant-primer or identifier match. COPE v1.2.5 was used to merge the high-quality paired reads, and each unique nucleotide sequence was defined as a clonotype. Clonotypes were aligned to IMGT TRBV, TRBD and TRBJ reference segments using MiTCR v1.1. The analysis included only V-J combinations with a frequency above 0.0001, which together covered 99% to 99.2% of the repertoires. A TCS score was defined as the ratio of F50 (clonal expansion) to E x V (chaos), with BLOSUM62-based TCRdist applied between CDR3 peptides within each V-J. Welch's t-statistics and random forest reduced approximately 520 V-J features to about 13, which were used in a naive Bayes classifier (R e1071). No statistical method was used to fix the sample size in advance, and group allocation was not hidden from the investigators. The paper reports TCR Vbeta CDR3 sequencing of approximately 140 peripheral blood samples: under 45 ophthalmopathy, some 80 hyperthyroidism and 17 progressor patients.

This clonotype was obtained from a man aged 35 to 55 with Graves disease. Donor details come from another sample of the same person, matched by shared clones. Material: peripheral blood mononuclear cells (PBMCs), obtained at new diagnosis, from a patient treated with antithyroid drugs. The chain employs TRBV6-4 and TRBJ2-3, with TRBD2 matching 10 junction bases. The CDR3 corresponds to CASSDLAGVGDTQYF. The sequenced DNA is TGTGCCAGCAGCGATCTAGCGGGAGTAGGAGATACGCAGTATTTT.